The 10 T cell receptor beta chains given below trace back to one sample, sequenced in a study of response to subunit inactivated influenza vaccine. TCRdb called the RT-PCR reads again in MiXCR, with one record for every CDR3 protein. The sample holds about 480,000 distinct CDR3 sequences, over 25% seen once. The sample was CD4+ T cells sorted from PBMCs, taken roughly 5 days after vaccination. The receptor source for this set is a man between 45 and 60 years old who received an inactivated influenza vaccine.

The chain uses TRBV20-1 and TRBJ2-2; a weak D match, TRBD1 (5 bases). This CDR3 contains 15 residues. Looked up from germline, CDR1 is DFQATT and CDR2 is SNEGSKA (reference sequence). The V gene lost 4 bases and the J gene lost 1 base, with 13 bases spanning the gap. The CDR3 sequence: CSANGPQGNTGELFF. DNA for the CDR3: TGCAGTGCTAACGGACCCCAGGGGAACACCGGGGAGCTGTTTTTT.

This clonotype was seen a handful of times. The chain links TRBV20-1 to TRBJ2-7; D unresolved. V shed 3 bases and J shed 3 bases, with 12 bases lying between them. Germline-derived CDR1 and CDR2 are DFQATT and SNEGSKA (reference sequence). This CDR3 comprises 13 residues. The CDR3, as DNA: TGCAGTGCTAGCGGCCATGTCAACTACGAGCAGTACTTC. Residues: CSASGHVNYEQYF.

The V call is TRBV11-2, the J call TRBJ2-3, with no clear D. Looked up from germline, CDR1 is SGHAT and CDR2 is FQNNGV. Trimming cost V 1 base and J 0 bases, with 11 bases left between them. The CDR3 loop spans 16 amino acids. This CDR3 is CASSLVRNPSTDTQYF. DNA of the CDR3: TGTGCCAGCAGCTTAGTTCGTAATCCTAGCACAGATACGCAGTATTTT.

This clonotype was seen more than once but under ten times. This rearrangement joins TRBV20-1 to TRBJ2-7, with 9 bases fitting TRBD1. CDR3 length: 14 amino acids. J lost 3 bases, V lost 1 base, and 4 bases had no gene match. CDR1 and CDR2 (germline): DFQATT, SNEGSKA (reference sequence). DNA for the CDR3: TGCAGTGCTAGAGGGGACAGGGCCAACTACGAGCAGTACTTC. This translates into CSARGDRANYEQYF.

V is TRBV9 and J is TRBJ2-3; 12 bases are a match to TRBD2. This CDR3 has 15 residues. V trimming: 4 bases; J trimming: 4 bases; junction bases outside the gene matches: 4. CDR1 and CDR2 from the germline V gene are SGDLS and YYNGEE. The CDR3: CASSLLAGGPDTQYF. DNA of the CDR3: TGTGCCAGCAGCCTTCTAGCGGGAGGGCCAGATACGCAGTATTTT.

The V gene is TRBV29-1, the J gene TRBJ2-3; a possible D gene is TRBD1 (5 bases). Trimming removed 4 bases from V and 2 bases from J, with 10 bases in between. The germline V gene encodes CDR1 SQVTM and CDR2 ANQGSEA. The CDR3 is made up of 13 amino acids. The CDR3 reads CSVVGRYTDTQYF. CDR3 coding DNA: TGCAGCGTTGTGGGGCGGTACACAGATACGCAGTATTTT.

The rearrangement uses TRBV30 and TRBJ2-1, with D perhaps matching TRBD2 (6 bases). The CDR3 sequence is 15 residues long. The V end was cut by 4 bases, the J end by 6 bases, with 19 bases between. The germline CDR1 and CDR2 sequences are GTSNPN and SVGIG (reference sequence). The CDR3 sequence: CAWTSLFAGSNEQFF. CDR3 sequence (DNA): TGTGCCTGGACGTCCCTTTTTGCGGGGAGCAATGAGCAGTTCTTC.

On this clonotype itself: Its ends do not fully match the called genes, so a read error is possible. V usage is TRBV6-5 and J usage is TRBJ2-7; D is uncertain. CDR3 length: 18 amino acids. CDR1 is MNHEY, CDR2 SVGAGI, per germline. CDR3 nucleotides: TGTGCCAGCAGTTACTCCTTCCCCTTGGCGGAGCCTCCCTACGAGCAGAACTTC. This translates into CASSYSFPLAEPPYEQNF.

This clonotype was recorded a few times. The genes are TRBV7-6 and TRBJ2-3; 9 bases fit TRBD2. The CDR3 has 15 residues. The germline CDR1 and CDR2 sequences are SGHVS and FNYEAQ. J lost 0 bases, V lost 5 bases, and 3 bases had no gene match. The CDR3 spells CASSQTSGSTDTQYF. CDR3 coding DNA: TGTGCCAGCAGCCAGACTAGCGGAAGCACAGATACGCAGTATTTT. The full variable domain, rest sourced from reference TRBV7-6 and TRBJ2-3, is GAGVSQSPRYKVTKRGQDVALRCDPISGHVSLYWYRQALGQGPEFLTYFNYEAQQDKSGLPNDRFSAERPEGSISTLTIQRTEQRDSAMYRCASSQTSGSTDTQYFGPGTRLTVL.

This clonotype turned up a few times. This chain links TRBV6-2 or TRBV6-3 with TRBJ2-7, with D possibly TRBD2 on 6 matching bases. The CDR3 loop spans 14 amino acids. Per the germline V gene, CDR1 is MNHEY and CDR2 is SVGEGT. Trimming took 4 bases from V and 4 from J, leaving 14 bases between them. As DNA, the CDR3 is TGTGCCAGCAGTTGGGAGGTTGGAGCTTACGAGCAGTACTTC. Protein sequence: CASSWEVGAYEQYF.